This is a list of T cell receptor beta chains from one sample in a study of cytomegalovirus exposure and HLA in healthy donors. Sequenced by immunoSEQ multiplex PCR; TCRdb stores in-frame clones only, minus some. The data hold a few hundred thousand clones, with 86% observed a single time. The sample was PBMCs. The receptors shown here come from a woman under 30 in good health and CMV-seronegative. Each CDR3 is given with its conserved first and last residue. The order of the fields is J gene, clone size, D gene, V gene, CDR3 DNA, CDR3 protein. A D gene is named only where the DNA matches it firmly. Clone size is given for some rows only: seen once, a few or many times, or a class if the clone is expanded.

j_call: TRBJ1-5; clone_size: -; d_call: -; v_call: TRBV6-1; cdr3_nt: TGTGCCAGCAGTGAAGCGCTTGATATAGAGCCCCAGCATTTT; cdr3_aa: CASSEALDIEPQHF
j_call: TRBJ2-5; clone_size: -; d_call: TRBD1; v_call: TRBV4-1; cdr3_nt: TGCGCCAGCAGCCCCGCACTGACAGGGGCCTTGGGGACCCAGTACTTC; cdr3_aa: CASSPALTGALGTQYF
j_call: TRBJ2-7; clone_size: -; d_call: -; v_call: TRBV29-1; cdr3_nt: TGCAGCGTTGAGCGGGAAGGGAACGAGCAGTACTTC; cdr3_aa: CSVEREGNEQYF
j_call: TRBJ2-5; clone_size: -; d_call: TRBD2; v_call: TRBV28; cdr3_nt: TGTGCCAGTAAGACTAGCGGGACACAAGAGACCCAGTACTTC; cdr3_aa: CASKTSGTQETQYF
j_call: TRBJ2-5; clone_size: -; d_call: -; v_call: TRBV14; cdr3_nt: TGTGCCAGCAGCCAAGGACTGCCCCGACAAGAGACCCAGTACTTC; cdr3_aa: CASSQGLPRQETQYF
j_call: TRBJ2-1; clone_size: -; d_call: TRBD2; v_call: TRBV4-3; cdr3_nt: TGCGCCAGCCAGCCAACCCAGGGAGGGAGGAAGAGCTCCTACAATGAGCAGTTCTTC; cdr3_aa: CASQPTQGGRKSSYNEQFF
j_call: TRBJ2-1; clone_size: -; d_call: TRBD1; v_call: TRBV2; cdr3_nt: TGTGCCAGCAGTGAAGCTCCTCCGACAGGGGGCATGTGGGGCAATGAGCAGTTCTTC; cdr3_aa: CASSEAPPTGGMWGNEQFF
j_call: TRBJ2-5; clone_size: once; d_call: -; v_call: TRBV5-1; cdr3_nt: TGCGCCAGCAGCTTGGGGTCGTCTAGCCAAGAGACCCAGTACTTC; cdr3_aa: CASSLGSSSQETQYF
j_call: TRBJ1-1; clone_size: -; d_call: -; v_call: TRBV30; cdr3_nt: TGTGCCTGGAGTCTTACCACCGGGATCACTGAAGCTTTCTTT; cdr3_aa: CAWSLTTGITEAFF
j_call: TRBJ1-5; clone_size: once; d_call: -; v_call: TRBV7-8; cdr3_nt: TGTGCCAGCAGCTTAGCGGGTACAGTCAATCAGCCCCAGCATTTT; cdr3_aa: CASSLAGTVNQPQHF
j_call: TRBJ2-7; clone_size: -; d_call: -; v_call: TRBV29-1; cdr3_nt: TGCAGCGTTGGGCAGGGTAACAACGAGCAGTACTTC; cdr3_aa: CSVGQGNNEQYF
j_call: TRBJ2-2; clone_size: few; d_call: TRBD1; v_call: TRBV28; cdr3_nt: TGTGCCAGCAGGACAGGGACGAACACCGGGGAGCTGTTTTTT; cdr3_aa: CASRTGTNTGELFF
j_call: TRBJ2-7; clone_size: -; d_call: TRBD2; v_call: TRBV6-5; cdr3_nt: TGTGCCAGCAGCTCGGGACTAGCGGGCTCCTACGAGCAGTACTTC; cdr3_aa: CASSSGLAGSYEQYF
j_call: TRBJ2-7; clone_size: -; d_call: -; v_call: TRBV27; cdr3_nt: TGTGCCACCCAGGGTCGGGCCCAGGGCACCTACGAGCAGTACTTC; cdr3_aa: CATQGRAQGTYEQYF
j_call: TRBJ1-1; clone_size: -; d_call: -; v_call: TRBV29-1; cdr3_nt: TGCAGCGTTGTCGGACAGAGATTGAACACTGAAGCTTTCTTT; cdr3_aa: CSVVGQRLNTEAFF
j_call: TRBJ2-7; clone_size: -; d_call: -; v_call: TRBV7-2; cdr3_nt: TGTGCCAGCAGCGAGGGGGGGGCCGCCCCTACCTACGAGCAGTACTTC; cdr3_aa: CASSEGGAAPTYEQYF
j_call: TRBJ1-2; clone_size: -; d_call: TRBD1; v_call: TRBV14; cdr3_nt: TGTGCCAGCCGACGGGGGACAGGGGAAAACTATGGCTACACCTTC; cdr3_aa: CASRRGTGENYGYTF
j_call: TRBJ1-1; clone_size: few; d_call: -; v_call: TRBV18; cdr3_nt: TGTGCCAGCTCACCGGGGGGGAAGGACACTGAAGCTTTCTTT; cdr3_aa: CASSPGGKDTEAFF
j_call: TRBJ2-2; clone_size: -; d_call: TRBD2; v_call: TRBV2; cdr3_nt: TGTGCCAGCAGTCGACTAGCGTACGACGGGGAGCTGTTTTTT; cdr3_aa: CASSRLAYDGELFF
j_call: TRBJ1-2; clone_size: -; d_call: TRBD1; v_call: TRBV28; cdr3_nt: TGTGCCAGTTGGGACAGGGGGCTCTATGGCTACACCTTC; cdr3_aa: CASWDRGLYGYTF
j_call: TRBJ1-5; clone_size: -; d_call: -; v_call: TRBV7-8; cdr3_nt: TGTGCCAGCAGCTTAGATCGGACGGACTATAGCAATCAGCCCCAGCATTTT; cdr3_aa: CASSLDRTDYSNQPQHF
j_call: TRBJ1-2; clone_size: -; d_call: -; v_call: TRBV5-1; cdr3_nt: TGCGCCAGCAGCTTGGATACAGGGCAGACGGGCTACACCTTC; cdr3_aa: CASSLDTGQTGYTF
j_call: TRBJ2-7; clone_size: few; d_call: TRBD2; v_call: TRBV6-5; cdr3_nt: TGTGCCAGCAGAACCGGGACTACCTACGAGCAGTACTTC; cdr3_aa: CASRTGTTYEQYF
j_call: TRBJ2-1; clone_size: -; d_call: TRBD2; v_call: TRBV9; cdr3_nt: TGTGCCAGCAGCGTAGGCGGGAGCCTCTACAATGAGCAGTTCTTC; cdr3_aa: CASSVGGSLYNEQFF
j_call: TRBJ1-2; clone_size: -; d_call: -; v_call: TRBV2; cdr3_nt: TGTGCCAGCAGTGACCCCGGTGGCTACACCTTC; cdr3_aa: CASSDPGGYTF
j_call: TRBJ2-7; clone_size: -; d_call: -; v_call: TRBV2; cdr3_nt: TGTGCCAGCAGTTGGACAGCCTACGAGCAGTACTTC; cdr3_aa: CASSWTAYEQYF
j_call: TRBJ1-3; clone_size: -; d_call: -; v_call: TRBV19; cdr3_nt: TGTGCCAGTAGTACAACTCAGGGATCTGGAAACACCATATATTTT; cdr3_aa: CASSTTQGSGNTIYF
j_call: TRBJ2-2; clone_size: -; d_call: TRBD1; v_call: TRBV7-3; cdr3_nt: TGTGCCAGCAGTTCACAGGGGACCGGGGAGCTGTTTTTT; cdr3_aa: CASSSQGTGELFF
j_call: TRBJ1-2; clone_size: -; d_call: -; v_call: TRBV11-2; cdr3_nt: TGTGCCAGCAGCTTCGCCGAGGGCACTGATGGCTACACCTTC; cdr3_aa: CASSFAEGTDGYTF